Shown below are 26 T cell receptor beta chains from a single sample sequenced in a study of shared clonotypes between healthy human individuals. The repertoire was sequenced with immunoSEQ multiplex PCR; TCRdb's copy has only in-frame clones and lacks some. The table includes fewer than 650,000 clones, roughly four fifths detected once. What was sequenced was PBMCs. These receptor sequences come from a woman in her thirties or forties in good health. Some clones in this sample may be carry-over from other donors' samples.

With respect to this clone: With a much larger clone just one base away, this may be a read error. The rearrangement joins TRBV5-1 to TRBJ2-7; TRBD2 matches at 11 bases. The CDR3 has 16 residues. V shed 2 bases, J shed 2 bases, and the junction held 6 bases outside the gene matches. Germline CDR1 SGHRS, CDR2 YFSETQ. For the CDR3, the DNA is TGCGCCAGCAGCTTCTATAGCGGGAGGGCCCCCTACGAGCAGTACTTC. This codes for CASSFYSGRAPYEQYF. The whole variable domain, filled in from reference TRBV5-1 and TRBJ2-7, reads KAGVTQTPRYLIKTRGQQVTLSCSPISGHRSVSWYQQTPGQGLQFLFEYFSETQRNKGNFPGRFSGRQFSNSRSEMNVSTLELGDSALYLCASSFYSGRAPYEQYFGPGTRLTVT.

The chain recombines TRBV27 with TRBJ1-5; 9 bases are shared with TRBD1. The germline V gene has CDR1 MNHEY and CDR2 SMNVEV (reference sequence). The CDR3 extends over 15 amino acids. With V trimmed by 5 bases and J by 5 bases, 7 bases remained unmatched. DNA of the CDR3: TGTGCCAGCAGTCCCGGACAGGGGAGGTATCAGCCCCAGCATTTT. Protein: CASSPGQGRYQPQHF.

A word on this clone: One junction end does not reproduce the germline sequence, and a read error may be involved. This rearrangement joins TRBV10-3 to TRBJ2-1; no clear D. The germline V gene encodes CDR1 ENHRY and CDR2 SYGVKD. The CDR3 has 11 residues. In DNA form, the CDR3 reads TGTGCCGTCAGGAACAACAATGAGCAGTTCTTC. Translating it yields CAVRNNNEQFF.

This chain links TRBV5-6 with TRBJ2-7; maybe TRBD1 (6 bases). CDR1 is SGHDT, CDR2 YYEEEE, per germline. The length of the CDR3 is 15 residues. Trimming left V 3 bases short and J 0 bases short, with 13 bases between. The CDR3 sequence is CASSWGPTGSYEQYF. For the CDR3, the DNA is TGTGCCAGCAGCTGGGGCCCGACAGGCTCCTACGAGCAGTACTTC.

J is TRBJ2-7 and V is TRBV7-2, with D possibly TRBD1 on 6 matching bases. With 6 bases removed from V and 1 base from J, the gap between germline ends came to 13 bases. Per the germline V gene, CDR1 is SGHTA and CDR2 is FQGNSA. The CDR3 contains 14 residues. CDR3 in amino acids: CASSPDRVSYEQYF. CDR3 in DNA: TGTGCCAGCAGTCCGGACAGAGTATCCTACGAGCAGTACTTC.

The rearrangement uses TRBV28 and TRBJ2-7; 9 bases line up with TRBD1. The CDR3 covers 15 residues. CDR1 and CDR2 (germline): MDHEN, SYDVKM. The V and J ends lost 6 bases and 3 bases, in that order; junction bases with no gene match: 9. Here the CDR3 DNA reads TGTGCCAGCAGAACCGGACAGGGGAACGTCTACGAGCAGTACTTC. Translation gives CASRTGQGNVYEQYF.

V is TRBV28 and J is TRBJ2-4; 7 bases are shared with TRBD1. This CDR3 spans 17 amino acids. Per the germline V gene, CDR1 is MDHEN and CDR2 is SYDVKM. The trim removed 4 bases at V and 5 bases at J, leaving 14 bases unmatched. The CDR3 coding sequence is TGTGCCAGCAGTTCCCCCTGGGGTGGACAGGACGAAAACATTCAGTACTTC. Protein product: CASSSPWGGQDENIQYF.

This chain joins TRBV7-2 and TRBJ2-7; no clear D gene. This CDR3 region has 15 residues. Looked up from germline, CDR1 is SGHTA and CDR2 is FQGNSA. The germline V and J ends were trimmed by 2 bases and 1 base, with 12 bases remaining between them. CDR3 bases: TGTGCCAGCAGCTTATTATTTGGCGGATCCTACGAGCAGTACTTC. It codes for CASSLLFGGSYEQYF.

The rearrangement joins TRBV2 to TRBJ2-6, with D perhaps matching TRBD1 (6 bases). The CDR3 consists of 15 residues. Germline V CDR1 and CDR2: SNHLY, FYNNEI. V dropped 10 bases and J dropped 0 bases, with 13 bases sitting between them. CDR3 nucleotides: TGTGCCACCAAGGGGGAGAGCTCTGGGGCCAACGTCCTGACTTTC. Its protein product is CATKGESSGANVLTF.

About this clone itself: This likely stems from a read error, as it lies one base from a far larger clone. This sample includes further DNA sequences coding for the same CDR3. The J gene is TRBJ2-3, the V gene TRBV5-4, with 8 positions matching TRBD2. The CDR3 extends over 14 amino acids. Germline CDR1 is SGHNT and CDR2 is YYREEE (reference sequence). V lost 4 bases, J lost 4 bases, and 5 bases stayed unmatched. The CDR3 loop is CASSQGLEADTQYF. CDR3 nucleotides: TGTGCCAGCAGCCAGGGACTAGAGGCAGATACGCAGTATTTT.

This clone appeared once. The gene calls are TRBV15 and TRBJ2-2; D gene uncertain. V lost 0 bases to trimming and J lost 7 bases, with 9 bases between them. CDR3 length equals 14 residues. Germline V gene sequence: CDR1 LNHNV, CDR2 YYDKDF (reference sequence). CDR3 DNA sequence: TGTGCCACCAGCAGAGATTTAGAAAGCGGGGAGCTGTTTTTT. Amino acids: CATSRDLESGELFF.

This sequence joins TRBV7-2 and TRBJ1-6; D unclear. The V end lost 5 bases, the J end lost 8 bases, and 10 bases lay between the germline ends. Germline-derived CDR1 and CDR2 are SGHTA and FQGNSA. The CDR3 covers 13 residues. The CDR3 loop is CASSLSGDSPLHF. The CDR3 region has the DNA TGTGCCAGCAGCCTAAGTGGGGATTCACCCCTCCACTTT.

The rearrangement uses TRBV27 and TRBJ2-1, with 13 nucleotides matching TRBD2. Germline assignment: CDR1 MNHEY and CDR2 SMNVEV (reference sequence). The CDR3 is 13 residues long. J lost 16 bases, V lost 5 bases, and 8 bases had no gene match. CDR3 bases: TGTGCCAGCAGTATCGGACTAGCGGGAGTATGTTTCTTC. Protein sequence: CASSIGLAGVCFF.

Concerning this clone itself: It is likely a read error: a sequence one base away is far more abundant. The gene calls are TRBV9 and TRBJ1-4, with D possibly being TRBD1 (6 bases). Germline CDR1 SGDLS, CDR2 YYNGEE. V dropped 0 bases and J dropped 14 bases, with 14 bases sitting between them. This CDR3 is 13 amino acids long. This CDR3 is CASSVEVGGGLFF. For the CDR3, the DNA is TGTGCCAGCAGCGTAGAAGTTGGAGGGGGTCTGTTTTTT.

On this clone: A single base is all that separates this from a far larger clone, so a read error is likely. The V gene is TRBV4-3, the J gene TRBJ2-1, with 14 bases matching TRBD2. CDR1 and CDR2 from the germline V gene are LGHNA and YSLEER. CDR3 length: 17 residues. J was trimmed by 4 bases and V by 4 bases; bases with no gene match: 6. In DNA, the CDR3 is TGCGCCAGCAGCCCGGGACTAGCGGGAGTAGGGTACAATGAGCAGTTCTTC. It translates to CASSPGLAGVGYNEQFF.

V and J are TRBV5-1 and TRBJ1-2, with D perhaps TRBD1 (6 bases). CDR3 length equals 16 residues. Germline V CDR1 and CDR2: SGHRS, YFSETQ. Trimming removed 0 bases from V and 4 bases from J, with 16 bases in between. The CDR3 bases are TGCGCCAGCAGCTTGGTGACGGGGGCCAGTGGCTATGGCTACACCTTC. Its translation: CASSLVTGASGYGYTF. Filled out from reference TRBV5-1 and TRBJ1-2, the complete variable domain reads KAGVTQTPRYLIKTRGQQVTLSCSPISGHRSVSWYQQTPGQGLQFLFEYFSETQRNKGNFPGRFSGRQFSNSRSEMNVSTLELGDSALYLCASSLVTGASGYGYTFGSGTRLTVV.

This clone was found a few times. The chain joins TRBV11-3 to TRBJ2-2, with D unresolved. Germline lookup yields CDR1 SGHNT and CDR2 YENEEA. Trimming took 1 base from V and 0 from J, leaving 3 bases between them. The CDR3 is made up of 14 amino acids. The CDR3 is CASSLGSNTGELFF. The CDR3 DNA reads as TGTGCCAGCAGCTTAGGATCGAACACCGGGGAGCTGTTTTTT.

This clone showed up many times. Different DNA sequences within this sample yield the same CDR3. The V call is TRBV18, the J call TRBJ1-1; D is perhaps TRBD1 (5 bases). The CDR3 spans 14 residues. Germline CDR1 is KGHSH and CDR2 is LQKENI. Trimming removed 3 bases from V and 1 base from J, with 9 bases in between. The CDR3 protein is CASSPGLQNTEAFF. CDR3 in DNA: TGTGCCAGCTCACCGGGACTCCAGAACACTGAAGCTTTCTTT.

V and J are TRBV9 and TRBJ1-1; D not certain. CDR3 length: 15 amino acids. Trimming removed 2 bases from V and 3 bases from J, with 14 bases in between. In germline, CDR1 is SGDLS, CDR2 YYNGEE. CDR3 region: CASSVCIVSDTEAFF. Here the CDR3 DNA reads TGTGCCAGCAGCGTCTGTATAGTTTCGGACACTGAAGCTTTCTTT.

This chain connects TRBV7-6 to TRBJ2-3; D remains unclear. The V gene's germline CDR1 is SGHVS and CDR2 FNYEAQ. This CDR3 spans 14 amino acids. Trimming shortened V by 5 bases and J by 2 bases, and 11 bases separated the two germline ends. The CDR3 coding sequence is TGTGCCAGCAGCCGACTTCGGCCCACAGATACGCAGTATTTT. Residues: CASSRLRPTDTQYF.

Many counts were recorded for this clone. The V call is TRBV6-1, the J call TRBJ2-7; TRBD2 might be the D (7 bases). CDR3 length equals 15 residues. Germline loops: CDR1 MNHNS, CDR2 SASEGT. Trimming removed 4 bases from V and 2 bases from J, with 15 bases in between. CDR3 nucleotide sequence: TGTGCCAGCAGTGCGGGGGGCGGAGGGGCCTACGAGCAGTACTTC. This sequence encodes CASSAGGGGAYEQYF.

The chain carries TRBV28 and TRBJ2-4, with 7 nucleotides matching TRBD2. V was clipped by 7 bases and J by 4 bases; unmatched bases: 10. CDR3 length equals 15 residues. Germline loops: CDR1 MDHEN, CDR2 SYDVKM. In nucleotides, the CDR3 is TGTGCCAGCACCCCTCCCGGGGGGTCTAAAAACATTCAGTACTTC. Protein sequence: CASTPPGGSKNIQYF.

This clone appeared once. The chain has TRBV10-2 and TRBJ1-3; D ambiguous. Germline V gene data show CDR1 as WSHSY and CDR2 as SAAADI. The CDR3 runs to 13 residues. The V and J ends lost 3 bases and 2 bases respectively, with 5 bases between them. CDR3 in DNA: TGCGCCAGCAGTGAAGAAGCTGGAAACACCATATATTTT. Protein: CASSEEAGNTIYF.

Ten or more counts support this clone. The J gene is TRBJ2-7, the V gene TRBV29-1; D might be TRBD1 (6 bases). The V and J ends lost 7 bases and 0 bases respectively, with 13 bases between them. CDR3 length: 13 amino acids. Germline V gene data show CDR1 as SQVTM and CDR2 as ANQGSEA. The DNA for the CDR3 is TGCAGCGCCGTTAAGGACAGCTCCTACGAGCAGTACTTC. Its translation is CSAVKDSSYEQYF.

The chain employs TRBV5-4 and TRBJ2-3; D possibly corresponds to TRBD1 (6 bases). This CDR3 is 15 amino acids long. Germline V CDR1 and CDR2: SGHNT, YYREEE (reference sequence). Trimming left V 0 bases short and J 0 bases short, with 8 bases between. The chain's CDR3 is CASSLDRGSTDTQYF. CDR3 bases: TGTGCCAGCAGCTTGGATAGGGGGAGCACAGATACGCAGTATTTT.

This chain links TRBV28 with TRBJ2-1, with 7 bases that match TRBD2. Germline loops: CDR1 MDHEN, CDR2 SYDVKM. Trimming took 4 bases from V and 6 from J; bases not matched to a gene: 9. CDR3 length equals 15 residues. The DNA for the CDR3 is TGTGCCAGCAGTTCTAGTTATTCGGGAGGCAATGAGCAGTTCTTC. Protein product: CASSSSYSGGNEQFF.